The clone carrying this T cell receptor (beta chain) turned up a few times. Its specificity is unknown. The data originate from a study of Graves' ophthalmopathy and Graves' hyperthyroidism. Points from the study as a whole: Most thyroid clonotypes with frequency above 0.001 were detected in blood too.

Newly diagnosed, the hyperthyroidism patients had under 2 months' duration and were aged 18 to 65. Excluded: other autoimmune disease, uncontrolled infection, pregnancy or lactation. Beta-chain TCR CDR3 regions were amplified from RNA transcripts. Amplification began with first-round RT-PCR using HTBI primers, then second-round multiplex PCR was performed. TCRdb re-called the multiplex PCR reads through MiXCR, storing one row per CDR3 protein. The sample consists of approximately 1.2 million distinct CDR3 sequences, about 38% of them appearing once. V was shortened by 6 bases and J by 2 bases, with 17 bases between the two germline ends. Germline V CDR1 and CDR2: MNHNY, SVGAGI (reference sequence). CDR3 length equals 15 residues.

Source material: peripheral blood or thyroid tissue (not recorded which). The genes are TRBV6-6 and TRBJ2-7, with D perhaps TRBD1 (6 bases). This receptor was obtained from an adult man with Graves' hyperthyroidism. CDR3 protein: CASSRGTPGTYEQYF. CDR3 sequence (DNA): TGTGCCAGCAGCCGAGGGACACCCGGTACCTACGAGCAGTACTTC.